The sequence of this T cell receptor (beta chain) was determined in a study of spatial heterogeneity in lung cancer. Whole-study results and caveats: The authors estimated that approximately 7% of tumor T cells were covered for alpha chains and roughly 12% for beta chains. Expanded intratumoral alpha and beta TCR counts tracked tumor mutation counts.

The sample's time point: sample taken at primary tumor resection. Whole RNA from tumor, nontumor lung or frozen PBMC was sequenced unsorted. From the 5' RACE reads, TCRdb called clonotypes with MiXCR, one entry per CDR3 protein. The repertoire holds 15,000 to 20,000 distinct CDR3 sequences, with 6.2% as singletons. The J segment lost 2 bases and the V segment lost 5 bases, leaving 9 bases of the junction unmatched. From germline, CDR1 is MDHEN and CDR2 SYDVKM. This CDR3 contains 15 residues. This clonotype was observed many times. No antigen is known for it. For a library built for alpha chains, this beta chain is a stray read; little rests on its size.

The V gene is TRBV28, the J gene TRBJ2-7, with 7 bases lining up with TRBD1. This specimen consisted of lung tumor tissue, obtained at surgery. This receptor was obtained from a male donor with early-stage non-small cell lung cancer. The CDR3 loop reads CASSTFYRGTYEQYF. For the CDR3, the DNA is TGTGCCAGCAGTACCTTCTACAGGGGAACCTACGAGCAGTACTTC.